The 15 T cell receptor beta chains below come from one sample, sequenced in a study of shared clonotypes between healthy human individuals. Libraries were prepared by immunoSEQ multiplex PCR; TCRdb keeps only in-frame clonotypes and omits some of them. The sample lists over 2 million clones; 95% were seen once. The sample consisted of naive CD4+ T cells sorted from blood. Regarding subset: CD45RA+ positively selected. Source of these receptors: a man aged 18 to 35 in good health.

The chain joins TRBV7-9 to TRBJ2-7, with 9 bases identical to TRBD2. Germline V gene lookup returns CDR1 SEHNR and CDR2 FQNEAQ (reference sequence). Trimming took 1 base from V and 4 from J; bases not matched to a gene: 5. This CDR3 is built from 15 residues. CDR3 region: CASSLVLAGTYEQYF. DNA for the CDR3: TGTGCCAGCAGCTTAGTTCTAGCGGGAACATACGAGCAGTACTTC.

This clone is a singleton in its sample. DNA for the CDR3: TGTGCCAGCAACCCAGTCGCGGGCCCCTACGAGCAGTACTTC. This translates into CASNPVAGPYEQYF. The rearrangement joins TRBV6-1 to TRBJ2-7; the D gene is possibly TRBD2 (5 bases). The germline V gene encodes CDR1 MNHNS and CDR2 SASEGT. This CDR3 has 14 amino acids. V was shortened by 7 bases and J by 2 bases, with 15 bases between the two germline ends.

Of note for this clone: Other DNA sequences in this specimen translate into the identical CDR3. The J gene is TRBJ2-7, the V gene TRBV2; D may be TRBD1 (6 bases). The V gene lost 2 bases and the J gene lost 2 bases, with 7 bases spanning the gap. CDR1 and CDR2 from the germline V gene are SNHLY and FYNNEI. This CDR3 is 13 amino acids long. CDR3 amino acids: CASSEQGTYEQYF. The CDR3 nucleotides are TGTGCCAGCAGTGAACAGGGGACCTACGAGCAGTACTTC.

This rearrangement joins TRBV4-1 to TRBJ2-2; weak D call: TRBD1 (5 bases). CDR1 is MGHRA and CDR2 is YSYEKL in the germline V gene. This CDR3 contains 14 residues. Trimming stripped 3 bases from V and 0 bases from J, with 5 bases between. CDR3 bases: TGCGCCAGCAGCCAGGACACGAACACCGGGGAGCTGTTTTTT. Translating it yields CASSQDTNTGELFF.

This clone occurred once. The J gene is TRBJ2-2, the V gene TRBV5-1, with 11 bases fitting TRBD2. Germline assignment: CDR1 SGHRS and CDR2 YFSETQ. The trim removed 4 bases at V and 1 base at J, leaving 0 bases unmatched. The CDR3 length is 15 residues. This CDR3 reads CASSGLAGNTGELFF. In nucleotides, the CDR3 is TGCGCCAGCAGCGGACTAGCGGGGAACACCGGGGAGCTGTTTTTT.

The chain recombines TRBV9 with TRBJ2-1; TRBD1 matches 10 bases. Germline-derived CDR1 and CDR2 are SGDLS and YYNGEE. The V and J ends lost 2 bases and 10 bases, in that order; junction bases with no gene match: 12. The CDR3 runs to 16 residues. CDR3 amino acids: CASSVGEWTGGEEQFF. CDR3 in DNA: TGTGCCAGCAGCGTTGGGGAATGGACAGGGGGTGAGGAGCAGTTCTTC.

The rearrangement joins TRBV30 to TRBJ2-5, with a tentative D call TRBD2 (7 bases). Trimming took 4 bases from V and 5 from J, leaving 11 bases between them. The CDR3 totals 12 residues. CDR1 is GTSNPN and CDR2 is SVGIG in the germline V gene (reference sequence). The CDR3 DNA sequence: TGTGCCTGGAAAGGGGGGGTGGAGACCCAGTACTTC. Protein product: CAWKGGVETQYF. Together with reference TRBV30 and TRBJ2-5, the CDR3 gives the full variable domain: SQTIHQWPATLVQPVGSPLSLECTVEGTSNPNLYWYRQAAGRGLQLLFYSVGIGQISSEVPQNLSASRPQDRQFILSSKKLLLSDSGFYLCAWKGGVETQYFGPGTRLLVL.

The CDR3 protein is CASSTLAGGHETQYF. Here the CDR3 DNA reads TGTGCCAGCAGTACACTAGCGGGGGGGCATGAGACCCAGTACTTC. The chain recombines TRBV6-5 with TRBJ2-5, with 13 nucleotides matching TRBD2. Losses at the gene ends were 5 bases for V and 5 bases for J; bases not matched to a gene: 5. From germline, CDR1 is MNHEY and CDR2 SVGAGI. The CDR3 is made up of 15 amino acids.

The chain couples TRBV5-4 to TRBJ1-2, with 9 bases matching TRBD1. The CDR3 totals 14 residues. V lost 6 bases and J lost 4; bases outside the gene matches: 7. The germline gives CDR1 SGHNT, CDR2 YYREEE (reference sequence). The CDR3: CASTEDRGSYGYTF. The CDR3 bases are TGTGCCAGCACCGAGGACAGGGGCAGCTATGGCTACACCTTC.

A remark on this clone: This sample includes further DNA sequences coding for the same CDR3. This chain links TRBV30 with TRBJ2-7, with D possibly being TRBD1 (5 bases). The V end was cut by 2 bases, the J end by 4 bases, with 6 bases between. The CDR3 is 11 residues long. The germline V gene has CDR1 GTSNPN and CDR2 SVGIG (reference sequence). The CDR3 here is CAWSQGYEQYF. The CDR3 DNA reads as TGTGCCTGGAGTCAGGGATACGAGCAGTACTTC.

This chain connects TRBV2 to TRBJ2-5; D gene unclear. The CDR3 runs 15 residues. The germline V gene encodes CDR1 SNHLY and CDR2 FYNNEI. Trimming stripped 3 bases from V and 1 base from J, with 12 bases between. The CDR3 here is CASSDSGGFQETQYF. The CDR3 nucleotides are TGTGCCAGCAGTGATTCGGGCGGATTCCAAGAGACCCAGTACTTC. The full variable domain, rest sourced from reference TRBV2 and TRBJ2-5, is EPEVTQTPSHQVTQMGQEVILRCVPISNHLYFYWYRQILGQKVEFLVSFYNNEISEKSEIFDDQFSVERPDGSNFTLKIRSTKLEDSAMYFCASSDSGGFQETQYFGPGTRLLVL.

The V and J genes are TRBV5-1 and TRBJ2-2; TRBD1 aligns across 7 bases. Trimming cost V 2 bases and J 11 bases; bases outside gene matches: 9. The CDR3 has 14 residues. Germline values: CDR1 SGHRS, CDR2 YFSETQ. The CDR3 sequence is CASSLRQGKQELFF. The DNA for the CDR3 is TGCGCCAGCAGCTTACGACAGGGAAAACAAGAGCTGTTTTTT.

The chain is built from TRBV7-8 and TRBJ2-1; 13 nucleotides line up with TRBD2. V dropped 3 bases and J dropped 13; count of bases not matched to a gene: 6. CDR1 and CDR2 (germline): SGHVS, FQNEAQ. This CDR3 comprises 14 residues. The CDR3 nucleotides are TGTGCCAGCAGCTTGGGGACTAGCGGGGAGCCCCAGTTCTTC. Residues: CASSLGTSGEPQFF.

The rearrangement uses TRBV2 and TRBJ2-7, with D possibly called TRBD1 or TRBD2 (5 bases each). This CDR3 has 13 residues. CDR1 and CDR2 (germline): SNHLY, FYNNEI. Trimming took 7 bases from V and 2 from J, leaving 12 bases between them. The CDR3 nucleotides read TGTGCCAGCACCAGGGACGGAACCTACGAGCAGTACTTC. Residues: CASTRDGTYEQYF.

The chain has TRBV6-4 and TRBJ1-5, with D uncertain. Trimming left V 11 bases short and J 11 bases short, with 25 bases between. The CDR3 contains 14 residues. Germline assignment: CDR1 MRHNA and CDR2 SNTAGT. The CDR3: CAEIGGRLISAQHF. DNA of the CDR3: TGTGCCGAAATAGGAGGGCGTTTGATCTCGGCCCAGCATTTT.